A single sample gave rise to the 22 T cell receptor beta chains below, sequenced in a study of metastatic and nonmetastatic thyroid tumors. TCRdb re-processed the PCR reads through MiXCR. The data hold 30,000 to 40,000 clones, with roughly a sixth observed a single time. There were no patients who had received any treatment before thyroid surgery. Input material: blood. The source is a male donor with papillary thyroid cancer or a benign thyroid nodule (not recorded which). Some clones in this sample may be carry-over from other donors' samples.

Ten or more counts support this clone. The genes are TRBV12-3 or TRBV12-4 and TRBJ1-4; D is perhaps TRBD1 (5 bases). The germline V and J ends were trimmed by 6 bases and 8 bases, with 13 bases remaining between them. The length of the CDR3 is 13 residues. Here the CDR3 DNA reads TGTGCCAGCAGCTTCGCAGAGGGGGAAAAACTGTTTTTT. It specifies CASSFAEGEKLFF.

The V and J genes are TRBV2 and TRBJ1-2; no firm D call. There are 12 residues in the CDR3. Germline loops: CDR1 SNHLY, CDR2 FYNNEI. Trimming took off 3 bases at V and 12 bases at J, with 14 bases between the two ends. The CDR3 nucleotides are TGTGCCAGCAGTGATCTAAGAGGAGGCCACACCTTC. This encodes CASSDLRGGHTF.

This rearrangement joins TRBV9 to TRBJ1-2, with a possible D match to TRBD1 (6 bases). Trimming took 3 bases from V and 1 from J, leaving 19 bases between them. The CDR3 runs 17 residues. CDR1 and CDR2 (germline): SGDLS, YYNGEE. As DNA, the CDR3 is TGTGCCAGCAGCGCCTGGTACAGGGAGGGGGTTAACTATGGCTACACCTTC. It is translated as CASSAWYREGVNYGYTF.

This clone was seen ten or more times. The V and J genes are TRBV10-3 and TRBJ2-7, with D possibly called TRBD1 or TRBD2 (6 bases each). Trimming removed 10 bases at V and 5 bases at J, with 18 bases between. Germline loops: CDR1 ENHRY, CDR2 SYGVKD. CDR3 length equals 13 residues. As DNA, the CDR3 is TGTGCCAGCCGTACAGGGCCGGGGGACGAGCAGTACTTC. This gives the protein CASRTGPGDEQYF.

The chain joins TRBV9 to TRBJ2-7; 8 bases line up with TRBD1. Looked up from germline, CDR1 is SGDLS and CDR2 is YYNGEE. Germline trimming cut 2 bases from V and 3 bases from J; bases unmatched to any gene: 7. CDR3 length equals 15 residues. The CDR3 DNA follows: TGTGCCAGCAGCGTTGGGACAGGAGGTTTCTACGAGCAGTACTTC. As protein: CASSVGTGGFYEQYF.

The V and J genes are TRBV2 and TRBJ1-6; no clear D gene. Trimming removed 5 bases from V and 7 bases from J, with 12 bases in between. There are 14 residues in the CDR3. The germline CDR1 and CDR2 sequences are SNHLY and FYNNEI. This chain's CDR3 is CASSSDIGNSPLHF. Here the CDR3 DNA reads TGTGCCAGCAGTTCCGACATTGGGAATTCACCCCTCCACTTT.

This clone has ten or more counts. DNA of the CDR3: TGTGCCAGCAATATAATAGGAAGGGGCTACACCTTC. Translating it yields CASNIIGRGYTF. The chain joins TRBV28 to TRBJ1-2, with no clear D. Germline V lookup: CDR1 MDHEN, CDR2 SYDVKM. Trimming pared 7 bases from V and 8 bases from J, leaving 14 bases between. CDR3 length: 12 amino acids.

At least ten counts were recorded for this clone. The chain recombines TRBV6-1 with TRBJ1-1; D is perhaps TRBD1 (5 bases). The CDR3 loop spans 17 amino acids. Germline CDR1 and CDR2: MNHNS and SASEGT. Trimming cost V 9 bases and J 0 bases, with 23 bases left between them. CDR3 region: CASLPSPGTLLNTEAFF. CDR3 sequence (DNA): TGTGCCAGTCTACCATCTCCAGGGACTTTATTGAACACTGAAGCTTTCTTT.

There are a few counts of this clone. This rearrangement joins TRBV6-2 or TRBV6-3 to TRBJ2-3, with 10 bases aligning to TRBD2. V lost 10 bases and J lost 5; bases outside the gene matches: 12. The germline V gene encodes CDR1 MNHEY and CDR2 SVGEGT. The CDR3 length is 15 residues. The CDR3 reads CATTRELAGIDTQYF. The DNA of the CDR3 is TGTGCCACCACCAGGGAACTAGCGGGAATAGATACGCAGTATTTT.

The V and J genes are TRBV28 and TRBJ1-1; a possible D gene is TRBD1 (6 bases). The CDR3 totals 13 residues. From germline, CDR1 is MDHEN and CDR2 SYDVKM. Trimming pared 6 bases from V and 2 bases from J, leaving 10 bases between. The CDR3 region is CASSGTFNTEAFF. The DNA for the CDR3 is TGTGCCAGCAGCGGGACATTTAACACTGAAGCTTTCTTT.

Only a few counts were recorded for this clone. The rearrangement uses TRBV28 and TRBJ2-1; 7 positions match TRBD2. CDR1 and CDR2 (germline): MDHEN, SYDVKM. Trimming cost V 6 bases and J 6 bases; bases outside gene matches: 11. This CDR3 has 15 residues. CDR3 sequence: CASSLTSWVVNEQFF. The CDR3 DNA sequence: TGTGCCAGCAGCCTGACTAGCTGGGTCGTCAATGAGCAGTTCTTC.

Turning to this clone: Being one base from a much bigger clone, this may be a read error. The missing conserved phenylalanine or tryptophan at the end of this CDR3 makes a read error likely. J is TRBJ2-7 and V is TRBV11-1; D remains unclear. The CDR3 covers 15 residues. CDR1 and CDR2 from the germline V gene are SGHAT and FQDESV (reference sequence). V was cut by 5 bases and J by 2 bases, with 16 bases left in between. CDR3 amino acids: CASSPSYRSAYEQYL. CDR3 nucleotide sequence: TGTGCCAGCAGCCCATCCTACCGCTCCGCCTACGAGCAGTACCTC.

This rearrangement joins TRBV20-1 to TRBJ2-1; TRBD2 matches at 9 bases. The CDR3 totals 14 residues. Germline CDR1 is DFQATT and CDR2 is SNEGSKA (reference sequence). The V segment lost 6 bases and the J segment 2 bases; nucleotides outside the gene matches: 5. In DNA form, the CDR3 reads TGCAGTGCCCCCCTAGCGGGACCCTACAATGAGCAGTTCTTC. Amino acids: CSAPLAGPYNEQFF.

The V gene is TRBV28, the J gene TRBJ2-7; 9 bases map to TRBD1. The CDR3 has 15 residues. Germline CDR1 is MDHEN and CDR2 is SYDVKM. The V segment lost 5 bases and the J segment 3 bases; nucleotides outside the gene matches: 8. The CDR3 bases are TGTGCCAGCAGTCGGACCGGGACAGGGAACTACGAGCAGTACTTC. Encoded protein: CASSRTGTGNYEQYF.

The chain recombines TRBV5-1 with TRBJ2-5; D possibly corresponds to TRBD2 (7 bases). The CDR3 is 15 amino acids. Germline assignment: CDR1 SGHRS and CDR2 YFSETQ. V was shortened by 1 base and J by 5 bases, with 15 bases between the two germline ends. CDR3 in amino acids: CASSLLGGGKETQYF. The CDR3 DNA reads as TGCGCCAGCAGCTTGCTGGGCGGGGGCAAGGAGACCCAGTACTTC.

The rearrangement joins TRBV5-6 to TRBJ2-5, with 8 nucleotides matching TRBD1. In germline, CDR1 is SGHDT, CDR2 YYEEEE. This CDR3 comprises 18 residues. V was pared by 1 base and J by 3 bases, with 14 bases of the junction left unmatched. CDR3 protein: CASSLTPGSADREETQYF. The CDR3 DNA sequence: TGTGCCAGCAGCTTGACTCCCGGTAGCGCGGACAGGGAAGAGACCCAGTACTTC. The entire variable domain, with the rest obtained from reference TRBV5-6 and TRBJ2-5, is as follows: DAGVTQSPTHLIKTRGQQVTLRCSPKSGHDTVSWYQQALGQGPQFIFQYYEEEERQRGNFPDRFSGHQFPNYSSELNVNALLLGDSALYLCASSLTPGSADREETQYFGPGTRLLVL.

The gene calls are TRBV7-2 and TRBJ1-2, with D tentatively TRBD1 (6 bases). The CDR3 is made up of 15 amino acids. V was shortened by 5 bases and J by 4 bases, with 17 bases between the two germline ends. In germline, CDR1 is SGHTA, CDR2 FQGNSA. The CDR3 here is CASSPYRVELYGYTF. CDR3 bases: TGTGCCAGCAGCCCATACAGGGTCGAACTCTATGGCTACACCTTC.

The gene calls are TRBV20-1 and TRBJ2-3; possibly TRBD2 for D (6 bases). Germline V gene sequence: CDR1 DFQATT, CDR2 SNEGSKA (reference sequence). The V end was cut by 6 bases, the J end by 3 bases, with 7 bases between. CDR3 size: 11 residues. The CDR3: CSARGTDTQYF. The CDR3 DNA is TGCAGTGCCCGGGGGACAGATACGCAGTATTTT.

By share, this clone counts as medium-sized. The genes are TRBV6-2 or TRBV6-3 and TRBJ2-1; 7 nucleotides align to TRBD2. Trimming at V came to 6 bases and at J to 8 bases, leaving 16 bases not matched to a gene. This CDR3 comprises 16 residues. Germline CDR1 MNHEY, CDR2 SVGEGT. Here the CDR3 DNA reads TGTGCCAGCAGACGTTTAAGGTGGGGGGGGGACGATGAGCAGTTCTTC. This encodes CASRRLRWGGDDEQFF.

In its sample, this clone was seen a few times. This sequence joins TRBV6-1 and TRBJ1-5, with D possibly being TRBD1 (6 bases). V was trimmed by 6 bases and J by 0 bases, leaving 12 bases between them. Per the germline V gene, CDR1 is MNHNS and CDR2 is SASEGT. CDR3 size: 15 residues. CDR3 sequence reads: CASSRDTFSNQPQHF. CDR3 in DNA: TGTGCCAGCAGCCGGGACACCTTTAGCAATCAGCCCCAGCATTTT.

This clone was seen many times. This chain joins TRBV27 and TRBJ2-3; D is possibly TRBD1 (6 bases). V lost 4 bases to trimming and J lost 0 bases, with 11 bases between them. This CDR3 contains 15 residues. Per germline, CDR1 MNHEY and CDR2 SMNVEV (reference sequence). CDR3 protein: CASSSSRGSTDTQYF. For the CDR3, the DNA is TGTGCCAGCAGTTCCTCCAGGGGCAGCACAGATACGCAGTATTTT.

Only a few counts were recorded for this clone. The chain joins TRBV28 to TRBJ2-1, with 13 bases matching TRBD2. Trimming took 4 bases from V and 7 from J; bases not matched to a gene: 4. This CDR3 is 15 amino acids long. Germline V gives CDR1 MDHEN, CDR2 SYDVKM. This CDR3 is CASSSGLAGVNEQFF. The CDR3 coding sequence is TGTGCCAGCAGTTCCGGACTAGCGGGAGTGAATGAGCAGTTCTTC.